This TCR beta chain comes out of a study of blood T cell repertoires in COVID-19. Background on the study: Sites in the United States, Italy and Spain provided acute and convalescent COVID-19 samples. Sample material is recorded as cDNA or gDNA derived from T cells, B-cell-depleted T cells, or PBMCs.

The germline gives CDR1 SGHTA, CDR2 FQGNSA. V lost 4 bases and J lost 3; bases outside the gene matches: 8. CDR3 size: 15 residues. Original handling: Estimates of nucleated cell counts were drawn from the amplification of reference gene primers. Here immunoSEQ multiplex PCR was the method, and the copy in TCRdb shows in-frame clones only, minus some. Clone size and V and J calls were adopted from that table, with D and trimming inferred from the DNA. This table has 300,000 to 400,000 clones, roughly 90% appearing once. Patients of the Seattle cohort, enrolled during active infection, were followed longitudinally.

This rearrangement joins TRBV7-2 to TRBJ2-7; 8 nucleotides line up with TRBD2. The specimen sequenced was peripheral blood. The TCR sequence derives from a woman aged 30 to 39 with COVID-19, enrolled during active disease. The CDR3 here is CASSWDGGGDYEQYF. CDR3 nucleotide sequence: TGTGCCAGCAGCTGGGACGGGGGGGGCGACTACGAGCAGTACTTC.